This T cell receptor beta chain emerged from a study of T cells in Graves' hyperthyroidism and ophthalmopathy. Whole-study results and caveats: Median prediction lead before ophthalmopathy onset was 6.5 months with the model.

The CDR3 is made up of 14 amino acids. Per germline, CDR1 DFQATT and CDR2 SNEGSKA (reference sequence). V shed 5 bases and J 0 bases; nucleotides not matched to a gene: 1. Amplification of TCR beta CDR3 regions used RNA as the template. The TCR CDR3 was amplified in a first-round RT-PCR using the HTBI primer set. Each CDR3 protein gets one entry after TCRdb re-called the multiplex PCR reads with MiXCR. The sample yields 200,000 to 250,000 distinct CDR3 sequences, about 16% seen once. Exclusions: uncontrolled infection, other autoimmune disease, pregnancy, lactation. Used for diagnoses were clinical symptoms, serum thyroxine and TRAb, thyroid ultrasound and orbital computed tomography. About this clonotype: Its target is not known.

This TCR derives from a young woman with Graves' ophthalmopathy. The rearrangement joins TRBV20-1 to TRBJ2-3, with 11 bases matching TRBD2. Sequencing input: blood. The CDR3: CSARTSGSTDTQYF. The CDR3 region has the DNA TGCAGTGCTCGGACTAGCGGGAGCACAGATACGCAGTATTTT.